The T cell receptor beta chain described here comes from a study of identical twins. This clonotype was seen only a few times. The cDNA had a unique molecular identifier and a template-switch universal primer site. From the 5' RACE reads, TCRdb called clonotypes with MiXCR, one entry per CDR3 protein. This table has hundreds of thousands of distinct CDR3 sequences, around 21% appearing once. This same sample was also part of a study on T cells expressing NK-cell markers. That source reports: Seropositivity for HCMV was found in most of the eight sequenced donors, with one seronegative.

This clonotype was sampled from a woman in her late teens or twenties in good health. Sequenced: PBMCs.

The CDR3 DNA is TGCAGTGCTAGAGGGATTGGATACAATGAGCAGTTCTTC. This sequence encodes CSARGIGYNEQFF. V gene TRBV20-1 combines with J gene TRBJ2-1; D unresolved. The CDR3 runs 13 residues. CDR1 and CDR2 from the germline V gene are DFQATT and SNEGSKA (reference sequence). Trimming left V 1 base short and J 4 bases short, with 8 bases between.